The TCR beta chain under discussion was sequenced for a study of blood T cell repertoires in COVID-19. The wider study: Sites across the United States, Italy and Spain contributed samples from acute and convalescent COVID-19.

Enrolled during active infection, Seattle patients were then followed longitudinally. The CDR3 spans 15 residues. Germline CDR1 and CDR2: MNHNY and SVGAGI (reference sequence). With V trimmed by 1 base and J by 3 bases, 2 bases remained unmatched. This table comes from immunoSEQ multiplex PCR, and its TCRdb copy is limited to in-frame clones, with some not included. The repertoire holds hundreds of thousands of clones, with 80% to 90% as singletons. V is TRBV6-6 and J is TRBJ2-3; 9 bases line up with TRBD1. Sequencing was carried out using peripheral blood. The receptor was derived from a woman aged 25 to 39 with COVID-19, enrolled during active disease. In DNA form, the CDR3 reads TGTGCCAGCAGTTACTATGGACAGGGGACAGATACGCAGTATTTT. The encoded protein is CASSYYGQGTDTQYF.